Each of the 21 T cell receptor beta chains below was sequenced from the same sample in a study of blood T cell repertoires in COVID-19. Some clones are missing from TCRdb's copy, which holds only in-frame ones; the method was immunoSEQ multiplex PCR. The table records under 85,000 clones, around three quarters of them present only once. Sequenced: peripheral blood. Receptor source: a woman older than 75 with active or convalescent COVID-19.

The chain carries TRBV24-1 and TRBJ2-7; TRBD1 is a possible D gene (6 bases). CDR1 and CDR2 (germline): KGHDR, SFDVKD. This CDR3 spans 20 amino acids. The germline V and J ends were trimmed by 2 bases and 3 bases, with 28 bases remaining between them. The chain's CDR3 is CATSDSGGLLGHSLLYEQYF. Written as DNA, the CDR3 is TGTGCCACCAGTGATTCCGGCGGTTTACTGGGACACAGTCTCCTCTACGAGCAGTACTTC.

The chain is built from TRBV20-1 and TRBJ2-2; D is unclear. V was pared by 0 bases and J by 8 bases, with 4 bases between. The CDR3 has 11 amino acids. The germline V gene encodes CDR1 DFQATT and CDR2 SNEGSKA (reference sequence). This CDR3 is CSARDRGELFF. For the CDR3, the DNA is TGCAGTGCTAGAGACAGGGGGGAGCTGTTTTTT.

With regard to this clone: The identical CDR3 is also encoded by other nucleotide sequences in the sample. The chain uses TRBV29-1 and TRBJ2-5; 7 bases agree with TRBD1. V shed 3 bases, J shed 6 bases, and the junction held 10 bases outside the gene matches. Looked up from germline, CDR1 is SQVTM and CDR2 is ANQGSEA. CDR3 size: 14 residues. This CDR3 is CSVDGQGVSKTQYF. CDR3 nucleotides: TGCAGCGTTGACGGGCAGGGGGTCTCGAAGACCCAGTACTTC.

The V and J genes are TRBV2 and TRBJ1-3, with D possibly TRBD1 on 5 matching bases. CDR3 length: 15 residues. Trimming shortened V by 1 base and J by 4 bases, and 11 bases separated the two germline ends. CDR1 and CDR2 from the germline V gene are SNHLY and FYNNEI. CDR3 sequence: CASSEERGRGNTIYF. In DNA, the CDR3 is TGTGCCAGCAGTGAAGAACGGGGGAGGGGAAACACCATATATTTT.

This chain connects TRBV6-6 to TRBJ1-4; no definite D call. The germline V and J ends were trimmed by 6 bases and 6 bases, with 5 bases remaining between them. Germline CDR1 and CDR2: MNHNY and SVGAGI (reference sequence). The CDR3 totals 11 residues. The CDR3 region is CASSFDEKLFF. CDR3 DNA sequence: TGTGCCAGCAGCTTTGATGAAAAACTGTTTTTT.

The rearrangement joins TRBV7-2 to TRBJ1-1; perhaps TRBD1 as D (5 bases). The V end was cut by 8 bases, the J end by 1 base, with 11 bases between. CDR3 size: 13 residues. Germline lookup yields CDR1 SGHTA and CDR2 FQGNSA. The CDR3 loop is CASSRTGNTEAFF. Written as DNA, the CDR3 is TGTGCCAGCTCTAGAACAGGGAACACTGAAGCTTTCTTT. The full variable domain, rest sourced from reference TRBV7-2 and TRBJ1-1, is GAGVSQSPSNKVTEKGKDVELRCDPISGHTALYWYRQSLGQGLEFLIYFQGNSAPDKSGLPSDRFSAERTGGSVSTLTIQRTQQEDSAVYLCASSRTGNTEAFFGQGTRLTVV.

The chain couples TRBV30 to TRBJ2-1; 8 bases line up with TRBD2. This CDR3 region has 15 residues. The V gene's germline CDR1 is GTSNPN and CDR2 SVGIG (reference sequence). With V trimmed by 2 bases and J by 3 bases, 6 bases remained unmatched. The CDR3, as DNA: TGTGCCTGGAGTATGGTAGCGGGGTTCTACAATGAGCAGTTCTTC. Translation: CAWSMVAGFYNEQFF.

This clone was counted only a few times. One junction end does not reproduce the germline sequence, and a read error may be involved. The V gene is TRBV6-5, the J gene TRBJ1-5; the D gene is possibly TRBD1 (6 bases). The CDR3 runs to 14 residues. Germline loops: CDR1 MNHEY, CDR2 SVGAGI. The CDR3: CASSSRGGNQPQHF. In DNA form, the CDR3 reads TGTGCCAGCAGTTCAAGGGGGGGCAACCAGCCCCAGCATTTT.

This clone has more than one count but fewer than ten. J is TRBJ1-2 and V is TRBV9; D is unclear. The CDR3 has 15 residues. Trimming stripped 0 bases from V and 0 bases from J, with 9 bases between. Germline V gene lookup returns CDR1 SGDLS and CDR2 YYNGEE. DNA for the CDR3: TGTGCCAGCAGCGTAGGGCCTCGGGCTAACTATGGCTACACCTTC. Encoded protein: CASSVGPRANYGYTF. The full variable domain, completed using reference TRBV9 and TRBJ1-2, is DSGVTQTPKHLITATGQRVTLRCSPRSGDLSVYWYQQSLDQGLQFLIQYYNGEERAKGNILERFSAQQFPDLHSELNLSSLELGDSALYFCASSVGPRANYGYTFGSGTRLTVV.

This rearrangement joins TRBV5-6 to TRBJ1-3; D not resolved. The CDR3 has 16 residues. In germline, CDR1 is SGHDT, CDR2 YYEEEE. The V end was cut by 3 bases, the J end by 0 bases, with 13 bases between. As DNA, the CDR3 is TGTGCCAGCAGCTCACTTACAGCTTACTCTGGAAACACCATATATTTT. Translated: CASSSLTAYSGNTIYF.

V usage is TRBV2 and J usage is TRBJ2-3, with 7 bases matching TRBD2. The trim removed 4 bases at V and 4 bases at J, leaving 2 bases unmatched. Germline V CDR1 and CDR2: SNHLY, FYNNEI. The CDR3 loop spans 13 amino acids. The CDR3 DNA reads TGTGCCAGCAGTGCTCGGGGGGCAGATACGCAGTATTTT. Translated: CASSARGADTQYF. Variable domain in full (rest from reference TRBV2 and TRBJ2-3): EPEVTQTPSHQVTQMGQEVILRCVPISNHLYFYWYRQILGQKVEFLVSFYNNEISEKSEIFDDQFSVERPDGSNFTLKIRSTKLEDSAMYFCASSARGADTQYFGPGTRLTVL.

The CDR3: CASSAAGGNQPQHF. The CDR3 DNA reads TGTGCCAGCAGTGCGGCCGGGGGCAATCAGCCCCAGCATTTT. This sequence joins TRBV2 and TRBJ1-5, with no clear D. V was clipped by 4 bases and J by 2 bases, with 9 bases between them. The germline gives CDR1 SNHLY, CDR2 FYNNEI. This CDR3 has 14 residues. Together with reference TRBV2 and TRBJ1-5, the CDR3 gives the full variable domain: EPEVTQTPSHQVTQMGQEVILRCVPISNHLYFYWYRQILGQKVEFLVSFYNNEISEKSEIFDDQFSVERPDGSNFTLKIRSTKLEDSAMYFCASSAAGGNQPQHFGDGTRLSIL.

A few counts support this clone. This chain connects TRBV15 to TRBJ2-7; D is ambiguous. The germline V gene has CDR1 LNHNV and CDR2 YYDKDF (reference sequence). The ends were cut back, 4 bases at V and 3 bases at J, with 7 bases in the middle. This CDR3 has 12 residues. CDR3 DNA sequence: TGTGCCACCAGCACCCCGGGCTACGAGCAGTACTTC. It translates to CATSTPGYEQYF.

The chain joins TRBV11-3 to TRBJ2-3; tentatively, D is TRBD1 (6 bases). V was cut by 5 bases and J by 4 bases, with 13 bases left in between. The CDR3 totals 14 residues. Germline assignment: CDR1 SGHNT and CDR2 YENEEA. CDR3 amino acids: CASSANRVSDTQYF. The CDR3 coding sequence is TGTGCCAGCAGCGCCAACAGGGTGTCAGATACGCAGTATTTT.

This chain joins TRBV9 and TRBJ1-1; a weak D match, TRBD1 (6 bases). V was clipped by 1 base and J by 5 bases, with 12 bases between them. The CDR3 consists of 14 residues. In germline, CDR1 is SGDLS, CDR2 YYNGEE. The CDR3: CASSVLGASTEAFF. The CDR3, as DNA: TGTGCCAGCAGCGTACTGGGGGCGAGTACTGAAGCTTTCTTT.

This clone was recorded once. The chain carries TRBV7-9 and TRBJ1-1; 9 bases map to TRBD1. Per the germline V gene, CDR1 is SEHNR and CDR2 is FQNEAQ (reference sequence). V was clipped by 4 bases and J by 1 base; unmatched bases: 7. The CDR3 is 16 residues long. The CDR3 is CASSSGPTGGNTEAFF. CDR3 DNA: TGTGCCAGCAGCTCGGGACCGACAGGGGGGAACACTGAAGCTTTCTTT.

The V and J genes are TRBV6-5 and TRBJ2-7; tentatively, D is TRBD2 (7 bases). Looked up from germline, CDR1 is MNHEY and CDR2 is SVGAGI. This CDR3 spans 14 amino acids. V gave up 7 bases and J gave up 1 base, with 14 bases separating them. DNA for the CDR3: TGTGCCAGCAAGCGGGACATCTCATCCTACGAGCAGTACTTC. Translating it yields CASKRDISSYEQYF.

The chain has TRBV6-6 and TRBJ2-1, with D possibly matching TRBD2 (6 bases). Trimming took off 5 bases at V and 9 bases at J, with 11 bases between the two ends. CDR1 is MNHNY and CDR2 is SVGAGI in the germline V gene (reference sequence). The CDR3 length is 12 residues. The CDR3 DNA follows: TGTGCCAGCAGTACGCCGCGGGGTGAGCAGTTCTTC. Translation gives CASSTPRGEQFF.

CDR3 DNA: TGTGCCAGTAGTAAGACAGGGTATTCGAGTGTAGAGCAGTTCTTC. It yields the protein CASSKTGYSSVEQFF. The chain recombines TRBV19 with TRBJ2-1, with 7 bases fitting TRBD1. Germline V lookup: CDR1 LNHDA, CDR2 SQIVND (reference sequence). The CDR3 is 15 residues long. V was pared by 4 bases and J by 10 bases, with 13 bases of the junction left unmatched.

V usage is TRBV28 and J usage is TRBJ1-3; D is perhaps TRBD1 (6 bases). The CDR3 extends over 14 amino acids. In germline, CDR1 is MDHEN, CDR2 SYDVKM. Trimming stripped 6 bases from V and 3 bases from J, with 12 bases between. The CDR3 DNA sequence: TGTGCCAGCAGCCCTGGACAGTATGGAAACACCATATATTTT. Its protein is CASSPGQYGNTIYF.

This chain joins TRBV30 and TRBJ2-1, with 7 bases lining up with TRBD1. This CDR3 has 14 amino acids. Unmatched junction bases numbered 4, after V lost 4 bases and J lost 1 base. The germline gives CDR1 GTSNPN, CDR2 SVGIG (reference sequence). The CDR3 nucleotides read TGTGCCTGGACAGGGGGACGGTCCTACAATGAGCAGTTCTTC. Protein product: CAWTGGRSYNEQFF. The variable domain in full, completed from reference TRBV30 and TRBJ2-1, reads SQTIHQWPATLVQPVGSPLSLECTVEGTSNPNLYWYRQAAGRGLQLLFYSVGIGQISSEVPQNLSASRPQDRQFILSSKKLLLSDSGFYLCAWTGGRSYNEQFFGPGTRLTVL.